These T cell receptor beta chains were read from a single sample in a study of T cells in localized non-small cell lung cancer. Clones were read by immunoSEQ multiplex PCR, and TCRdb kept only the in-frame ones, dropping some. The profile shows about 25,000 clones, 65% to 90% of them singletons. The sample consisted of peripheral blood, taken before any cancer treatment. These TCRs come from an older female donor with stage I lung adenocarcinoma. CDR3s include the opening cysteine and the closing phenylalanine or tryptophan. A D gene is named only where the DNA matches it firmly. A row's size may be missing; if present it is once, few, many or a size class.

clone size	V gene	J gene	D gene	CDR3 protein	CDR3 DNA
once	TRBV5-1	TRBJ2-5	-	CASSLMLLETQYF	TGCGCCAGCAGCTTGATGTTGCTGGAGACCCAGTACTTC
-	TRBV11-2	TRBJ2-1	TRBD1	CASSLSPGTDNEQFF	TGTGCCAGCAGCTTAAGTCCCGGGACAGATAATGAGCAGTTCTTC
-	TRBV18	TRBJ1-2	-	CASSPLGQARGGYTF	TGTGCCAGCTCACCACTGGGGCAGGCCCGCGGGGGCTACACCTTC
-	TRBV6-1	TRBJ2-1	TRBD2	CASGLGSGTNEQFF	TGTGCCAGCGGTCTAGGTAGCGGGACGAATGAGCAGTTCTTC
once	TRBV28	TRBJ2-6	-	CASSLVGTEANVLTF	TGTGCCAGCAGTTTGGTAGGGACGGAGGCCAACGTCCTGACTTTC
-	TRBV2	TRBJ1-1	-	CASSEYVGTPRDTEAFF	TGTGCCAGCAGTGAATATGTGGGAACCCCGAGGGACACTGAAGCTTTCTTT
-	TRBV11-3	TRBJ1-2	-	CASSPGRMGGYTF	TGTGCCAGCAGCCCTGGACGGATGGGAGGCTACACCTTC
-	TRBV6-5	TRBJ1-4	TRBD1	CASSYSTGVSEKLFF	TGTGCCAGCAGTTACTCTACAGGGGTTAGTGAAAAACTGTTTTTT
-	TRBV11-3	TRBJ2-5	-	CASSSRRRETQYF	TGTGCCAGCAGCTCACGTCGGAGAGAGACCCAGTACTTC
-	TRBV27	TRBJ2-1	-	CASSPGDLGYKNEQFF	TGTGCCAGCAGTCCCGGGGATTTGGGGTATAAAAATGAGCAGTTCTTC
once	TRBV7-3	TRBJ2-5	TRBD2	CASSPSAGSSETQYF	TGTGCCAGCAGCCCATCAGCGGGGTCTAGTGAGACCCAGTACTTC
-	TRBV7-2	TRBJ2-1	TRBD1	CASRRDRESYNEQFF	TGTGCCAGCAGACGTGACAGGGAGAGCTACAATGAGCAGTTCTTC
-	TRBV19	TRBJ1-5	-	CASSRRRVQPQHF	TGTGCCAGTAGTAGGAGGCGAGTCCAGCCCCAGCATTTT
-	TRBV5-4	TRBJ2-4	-	CASSLDWGPGAKNIQYF	TGTGCCAGCAGCTTGGACTGGGGGCCTGGGGCCAAAAACATTCAGTACTTC
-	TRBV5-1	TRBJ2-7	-	CASSLDREQYF	TGCGCCAGCAGCTTGGACCGAGAGCAGTACTTC
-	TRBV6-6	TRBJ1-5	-	CASSKGTPGNQPQHF	TGTGCCAGCAGTAAAGGGACGCCAGGCAATCAGCCCCAGCATTTT
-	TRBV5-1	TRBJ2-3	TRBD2	CASSLGASGDTDTQYF	TGCGCCAGCAGCTTGGGGGCTAGCGGGGACACAGATACGCAGTATTTT
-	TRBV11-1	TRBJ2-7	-	CASRGSGTLAYEQYF	TGTGCCAGCCGAGGGTCCGGGACACTAGCCTACGAGCAGTACTTC
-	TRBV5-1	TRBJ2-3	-	CASSLADTQYF	TGCGCCAGCAGCTTGGCAGATACGCAGTATTTT
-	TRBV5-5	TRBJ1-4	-	CASSLYDRNEKLFF	TGTGCCAGCAGCTTGTATGACAGGAATGAAAAACTGTTTTTT
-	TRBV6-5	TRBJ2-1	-	CASRGDLRNEQFF	TGTGCCAGCAGGGGGGACCTAAGAAATGAGCAGTTCTTC
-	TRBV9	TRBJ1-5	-	CASSVGSNQPQHF	TGTGCCAGCAGCGTCGGTAGCAATCAGCCCCAGCATTTT
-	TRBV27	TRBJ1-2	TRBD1	CASSKQQGSYGYTF	TGTGCCAGCAGTAAACAACAGGGGAGCTATGGCTACACCTTC
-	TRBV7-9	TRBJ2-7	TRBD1	CASSQTGQGLIFYEQYF	TGTGCCAGCAGCCAAACGGGACAGGGATTAATCTTTTACGAGCAGTACTTC
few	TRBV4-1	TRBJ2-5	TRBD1	CASSQWDRVETQYF	TGCGCCAGCAGCCAATGGGACAGGGTCGAGACCCAGTACTTC
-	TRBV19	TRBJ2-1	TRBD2	CASSLDTSGNYNEQFF	TGTGCCAGTAGTCTAGATACTAGCGGGAACTACAATGAGCAGTTCTTC
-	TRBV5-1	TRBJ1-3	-	CASSLDGNTIYF	TGCGCCAGCAGCTTGGATGGAAACACCATATATTTT
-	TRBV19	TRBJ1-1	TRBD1	CASSRQGAPEAFF	TGTGCCAGTAGTAGACAGGGAGCCCCTGAAGCTTTCTTT
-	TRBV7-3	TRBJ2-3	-	CASSPGLSTDTQYF	TGTGCCAGCAGCCCGGGACTCAGCACAGATACGCAGTATTTT
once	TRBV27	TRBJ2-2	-	CASRRSGTGELFF	TGTGCCAGCAGGCGATCAGGTACCGGGGAGCTGTTTTTT
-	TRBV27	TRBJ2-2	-	CASGGTNTGELFF	TGTGCCAGCGGGGGGACGAACACCGGGGAGCTGTTTTTT
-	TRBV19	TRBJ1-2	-	CASTRERGTLGYTF	TGTGCCAGTACCAGGGAGAGGGGGACGCTTGGCTACACCTTC
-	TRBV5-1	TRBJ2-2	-	CASSRTASNTGELFF	TGCGCCAGCTCCCGGACAGCCTCGAACACCGGGGAGCTGTTTTTT
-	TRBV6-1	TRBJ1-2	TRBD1	CASSGGQAGGYGYTF	TGTGCCAGCAGTGGGGGACAGGCCGGAGGCTATGGCTACACCTTC
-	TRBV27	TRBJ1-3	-	CASSLFGSSGNTIYF	TGTGCCAGCAGTTTATTTGGGAGCTCTGGAAACACCATATATTTT
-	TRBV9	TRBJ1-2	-	CASSVEERNYGYTF	TGTGCCAGCAGCGTAGAGGAGCGAAACTATGGCTACACCTTC
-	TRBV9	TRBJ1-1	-	CASSRESTEAFF	TGTGCCAGCAGCCGGGAGAGCACTGAAGCTTTCTTT
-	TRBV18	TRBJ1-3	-	CASSSGTGESGNTIYF	TGTGCCAGCTCATCCGGGACCGGGGAATCTGGAAACACCATATATTTT
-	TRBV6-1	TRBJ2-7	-	CASSEAGGRVRDEQYF	TGTGCCAGCAGTGAAGCAGGAGGCAGGGTAAGAGATGAGCAGTACTTC
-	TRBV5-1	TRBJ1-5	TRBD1	CASSLGQGQPQHF	TGCGCCAGCAGCTTAGGACAGGGGCAGCCCCAGCATTTT
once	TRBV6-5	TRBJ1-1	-	CASVSRTLNTEAFF	TGTGCCAGCGTAAGTCGGACACTGAACACTGAAGCTTTCTTT
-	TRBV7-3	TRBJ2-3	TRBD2	CASSSTGLAGGGDTQYF	TGTGCCAGCAGCTCAACGGGACTAGCGGGAGGAGGTGATACGCAGTATTTT
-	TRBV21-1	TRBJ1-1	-	CASSREGQNHLNTEAFF	TGTGCCAGCAGCAGAGAAGGACAGAACCATTTGAACACTGAAGCTTTCTTT
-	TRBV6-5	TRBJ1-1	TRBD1	CASSRQGAEAFF	TGTGCCAGCAGTCGACAGGGGGCTGAAGCTTTCTTT
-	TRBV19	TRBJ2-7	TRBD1	CASSVPGTVEQYF	TGTGCCAGTAGTGTCCCCGGGACAGTTGAGCAGTACTTC
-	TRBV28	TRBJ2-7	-	CASRSSPASYEQYF	TGTGCCAGCAGAAGCTCCCCAGCTTCCTACGAGCAGTACTTC
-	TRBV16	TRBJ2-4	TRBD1	CASSQSTGTGGGKNIQYF	TGTGCCAGCAGCCAATCAACGGGGACAGGGGGCGGCAAAAACATTCAGTACTTC
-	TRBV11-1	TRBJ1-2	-	CASSQPTGPGGYGYTF	TGTGCCAGCAGCCAACCCACGGGCCCCGGGGGCTATGGCTACACCTTC
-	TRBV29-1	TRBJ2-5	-	CSVEEETQYF	TGCAGCGTGGAGGAAGAGACCCAGTACTTC
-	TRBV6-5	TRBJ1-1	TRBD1	CASSTTGGTEAFF	TGTGCCAGCAGTACCACAGGGGGCACTGAAGCTTTCTTT
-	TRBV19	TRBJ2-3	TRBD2	CASTSGLAGGTDTQYF	TGTGCCAGTACCTCCGGACTAGCGGGAGGAACAGATACGCAGTATTTT
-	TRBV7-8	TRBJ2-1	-	CASSFEGYNEQFF	TGTGCCAGCAGCTTCGAAGGCTACAATGAGCAGTTCTTC
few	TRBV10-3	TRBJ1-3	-	CAISESPSGNTIYF	TGTGCCATCAGTGAGTCCCCCTCTGGAAACACCATATATTTT
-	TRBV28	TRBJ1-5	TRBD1	CASSYTGGRNQPQHF	TGTGCCAGCAGCTACACAGGGGGCAGGAATCAGCCCCAGCATTTT
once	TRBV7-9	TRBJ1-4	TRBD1	CASSRQGINGEKLFF	TGTGCCAGCAGCCGACAGGGGATTAACGGTGAAAAACTGTTTTTT
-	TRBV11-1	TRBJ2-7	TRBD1	CASSSRPGTGGEYEQYF	TGTGCCAGCAGCTCTAGACCCGGGACAGGGGGCGAGTACGAGCAGTACTTC
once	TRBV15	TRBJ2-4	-	CATSRDKSGTSLAKNIQYF	TGTGCCACCAGCAGAGATAAAAGTGGGACATCGCTAGCCAAAAACATTCAGTACTTC
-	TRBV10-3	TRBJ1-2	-	CAISESGPNYGYTF	TGTGCCATCAGTGAGTCCGGACCTAACTATGGCTACACCTTC
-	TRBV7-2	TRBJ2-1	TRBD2	CASSRGLAGVGEQFF	TGTGCCAGCAGCCGTGGACTAGCGGGAGTGGGTGAGCAGTTCTTC
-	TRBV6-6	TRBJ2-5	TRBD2	CASSYQLASPETQYF	TGTGCCAGCAGTTACCAACTAGCGAGCCCAGAGACCCAGTACTTC